This T cell receptor (beta chain) was sequenced for a study of blood T cell repertoires in COVID-19. Turning to the study itself: Sites in the United States, Italy and Spain provided acute and convalescent COVID-19 samples. Sample material is recorded as cDNA or gDNA derived from T cells, B-cell-depleted T cells, or PBMCs.

How the authors handled the data: Amplification from reference gene primers served as the basis for estimated nucleated cell counts. Using immunoSEQ multiplex PCR, the repertoire was profiled, and TCRdb retains in-frame clones only, with some absent. The D gene and trimming were derived from the DNA, and the V and J assignments and clone size from that table. The data contain fewer than 200,000 clones, around 77% of them singletons. This CDR3 spans 14 amino acids. Germline trimming cut 4 bases from V and 1 base from J; bases unmatched to any gene: 2. In its sample, this clone was seen a few times. Sequenced input: peripheral blood. This sequence joins TRBV5-3 and TRBJ2-3; 8 bases match TRBD2. TRBV5-3 counts as an open reading frame of uncertain function. This receptor was obtained from a man in his sixties or seventies with acute or convalescent COVID-19. DNA for the CDR3: TGTGCCAGAAGCGCGACTAGCGGCACAGATACGCAGTATTTT. Translation gives CARSATSGTDTQYF.